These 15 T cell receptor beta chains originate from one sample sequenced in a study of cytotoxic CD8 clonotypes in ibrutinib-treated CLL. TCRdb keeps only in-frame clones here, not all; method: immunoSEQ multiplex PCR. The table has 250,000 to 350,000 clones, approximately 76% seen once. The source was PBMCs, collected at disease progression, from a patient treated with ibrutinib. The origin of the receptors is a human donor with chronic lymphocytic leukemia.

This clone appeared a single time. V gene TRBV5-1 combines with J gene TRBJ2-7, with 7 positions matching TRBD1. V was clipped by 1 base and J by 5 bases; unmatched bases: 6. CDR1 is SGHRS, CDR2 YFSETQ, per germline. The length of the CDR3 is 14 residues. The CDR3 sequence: CASSLPTDRDEQYF. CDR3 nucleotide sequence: TGCGCCAGCAGCTTGCCCACTGACAGGGACGAGCAGTACTTC. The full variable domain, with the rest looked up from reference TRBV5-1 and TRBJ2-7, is KAGVTQTPRYLIKTRGQQVTLSCSPISGHRSVSWYQQTPGQGLQFLFEYFSETQRNKGNFPGRFSGRQFSNSRSEMNVSTLELGDSALYLCASSLPTDRDEQYFGPGTRLTVT.

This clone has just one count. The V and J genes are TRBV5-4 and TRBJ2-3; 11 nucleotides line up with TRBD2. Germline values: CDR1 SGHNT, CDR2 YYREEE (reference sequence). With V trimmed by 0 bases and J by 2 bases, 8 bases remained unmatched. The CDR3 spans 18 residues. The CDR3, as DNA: TGTGCCAGCAGCTTGGAAGTACTAGCGGGAGTCCTCACAGATACGCAGTATTTT. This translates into CASSLEVLAGVLTDTQYF.

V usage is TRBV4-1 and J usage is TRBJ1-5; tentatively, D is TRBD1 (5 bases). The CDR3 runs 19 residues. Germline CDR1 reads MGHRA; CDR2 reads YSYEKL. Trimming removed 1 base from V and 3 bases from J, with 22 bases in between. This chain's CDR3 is CASSQGRLPQGPLNQPQHF. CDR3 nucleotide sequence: TGCGCCAGCAGCCAAGGGCGGCTCCCCCAGGGACCCCTCAATCAGCCCCAGCATTTT.

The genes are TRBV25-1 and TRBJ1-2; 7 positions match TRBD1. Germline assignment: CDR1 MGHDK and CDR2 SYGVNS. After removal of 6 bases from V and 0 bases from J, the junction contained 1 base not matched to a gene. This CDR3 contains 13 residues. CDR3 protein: CASRGTANYGYTF. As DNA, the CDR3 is TGTGCCAGCAGAGGGACAGCTAACTATGGCTACACCTTC.

CDR3 in DNA: TGTGCCAGCTCACCCGGCGCGGGACTAGCCTACGAGCAGTACTTC. Encoded protein: CASSPGAGLAYEQYF. This chain uses TRBV18 with TRBJ2-7; TRBD2 matches 8 bases. This CDR3 spans 15 amino acids. V lost 3 bases to trimming and J lost 2 bases; unmatched junction nucleotides: 6. Germline-derived CDR1 and CDR2 are KGHSH and LQKENI.

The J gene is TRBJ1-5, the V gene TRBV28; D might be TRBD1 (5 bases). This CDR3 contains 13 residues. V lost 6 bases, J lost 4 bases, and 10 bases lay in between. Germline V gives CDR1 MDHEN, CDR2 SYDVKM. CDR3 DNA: TGTGCCAGCAGGCCCAGACAGAATCAGCCCCAGCATTTT. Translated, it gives CASRPRQNQPQHF.

CDR3 bases: TGTGCCAGCAAAAGGAGGACAGGGATTGCTGAAGCTTTCTTT. This encodes CASKRRTGIAEAFF. The V call is TRBV6-4, the J call TRBJ1-1; TRBD1 aligns across 8 bases. The CDR3 covers 14 residues. Germline loops: CDR1 MRHNA, CDR2 SNTAGT. Trimming cost V 7 bases and J 6 bases; bases outside gene matches: 10.

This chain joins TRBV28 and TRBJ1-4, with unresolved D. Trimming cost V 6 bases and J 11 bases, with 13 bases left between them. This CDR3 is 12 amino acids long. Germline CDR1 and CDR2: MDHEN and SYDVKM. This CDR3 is CASRSGGEKLFF. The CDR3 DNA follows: TGTGCCAGCAGATCAGGTGGGGAGAAACTGTTTTTT.

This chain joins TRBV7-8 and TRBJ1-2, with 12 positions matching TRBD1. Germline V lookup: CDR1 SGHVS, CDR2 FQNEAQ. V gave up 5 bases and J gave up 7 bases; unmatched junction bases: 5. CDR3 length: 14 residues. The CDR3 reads CASSRMGQGAGYTF. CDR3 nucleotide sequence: TGTGCCAGCAGCAGAATGGGACAGGGGGCTGGCTACACCTTC.

CDR3 sequence reads: CASSRDRTFGGYTF. The CDR3 DNA sequence: TGTGCCAGCAGTCGGGACAGGACTTTTGGTGGCTACACCTTC. The genes are TRBV27 and TRBJ1-2; TRBD1 aligns across 8 bases. Germline-derived CDR1 and CDR2 are MNHEY and SMNVEV (reference sequence). The CDR3 has 14 residues. Germline trimming cut 5 bases from V and 7 bases from J; bases unmatched to any gene: 9.

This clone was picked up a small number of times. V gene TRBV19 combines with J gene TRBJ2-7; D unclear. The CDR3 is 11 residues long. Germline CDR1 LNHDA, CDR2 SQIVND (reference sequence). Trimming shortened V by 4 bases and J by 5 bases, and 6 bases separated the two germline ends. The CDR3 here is CASSSHNEQYF. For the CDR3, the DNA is TGTGCCAGTAGTAGCCACAACGAGCAGTACTTC.

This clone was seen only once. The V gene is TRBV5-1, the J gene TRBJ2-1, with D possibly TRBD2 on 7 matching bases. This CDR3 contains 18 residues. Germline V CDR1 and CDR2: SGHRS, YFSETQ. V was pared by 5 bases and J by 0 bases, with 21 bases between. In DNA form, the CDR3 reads TGCGCCAGCAGTAAAAACCGGCTGGGGGGGCTCTCCTACAATGAGCAGTTCTTC. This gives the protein CASSKNRLGGLSYNEQFF. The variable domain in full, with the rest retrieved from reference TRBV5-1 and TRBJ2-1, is KAGVTQTPRYLIKTRGQQVTLSCSPISGHRSVSWYQQTPGQGLQFLFEYFSETQRNKGNFPGRFSGRQFSNSRSEMNVSTLELGDSALYLCASSKNRLGGLSYNEQFFGPGTRLTVL.

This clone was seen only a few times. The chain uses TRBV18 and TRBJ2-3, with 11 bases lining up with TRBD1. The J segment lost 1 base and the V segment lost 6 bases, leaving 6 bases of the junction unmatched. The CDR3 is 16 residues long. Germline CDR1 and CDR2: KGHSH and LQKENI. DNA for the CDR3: TGTGCCAGCTCCCCGCGGACAGGGGGCCGCACAGATACGCAGTATTTT. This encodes CASSPRTGGRTDTQYF.

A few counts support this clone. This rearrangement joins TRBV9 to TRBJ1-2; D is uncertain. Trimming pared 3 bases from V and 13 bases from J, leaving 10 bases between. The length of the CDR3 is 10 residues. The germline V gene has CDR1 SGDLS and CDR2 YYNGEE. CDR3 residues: CASSGGVRTF. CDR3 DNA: TGTGCCAGCAGCGGGGGAGTTCGCACCTTC.

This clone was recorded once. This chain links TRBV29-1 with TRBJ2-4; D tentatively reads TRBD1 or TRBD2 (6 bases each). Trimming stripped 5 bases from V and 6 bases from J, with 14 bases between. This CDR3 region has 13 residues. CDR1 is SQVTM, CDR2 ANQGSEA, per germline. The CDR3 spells CSVQGHGGNIQYF. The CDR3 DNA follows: TGCAGCGTTCAGGGGCACGGGGGAAACATTCAGTACTTC.